This TCR beta chain was sequenced for a study of T cell responses to AZD1222 COVID-19 vaccine (dated by TCRdb to the early 2020s). A note on the overall study: AZD1222 recipients with second doses at about 4 weeks or about 12 weeks were pooled, because spike-specific TCR depth and breadth did not differ between schedules. TCR sequencing covered roughly 230 trial participants: about 210 given two doses of AZD1222 and about 26 given two doses of MenACWY control vaccine. Trial participants were enrolled by age into 18-55, 56-69 and 70-plus year subgroups, with around 150, 28 and 57 TCR-sequenced participants respectively. Paper-wide results and their limitations: Reportedly, almost half of the unique spike-specific TCRs recognized epitopes lying outside the regions that are mutated in the B.1.351 and B.1.1.7 variants. Conclusions about previously exposed vaccinees are limited because only six or seven AZD1222 recipients were SARS-CoV-2 seropositive at baseline. Participants were mostly white British and included more females than males, and it was suggested by the authors that clonal diversity may have been underestimated. A significant rise in spike-specific TCR breadth and depth was observed after two AZD1222 doses relative to day 0 and relative to MenACWY recipients. The 56-69-year group was small, and its depth increase did not reach significance, likely because of low power. Because no samples from the day 14 peak response were available, repertoires could be characterized only after the peak T cell response. The vaccine-associated CD4 TCRs covered the entire spike protein, and the dominant responses fell in regions 160-218 and 743-854.

Counted from cysteine to phenylalanine, this CDR3 has 15 amino acids. Just the 45-base CDR3 DNA is kept, in frame starting at base 1. CDR1 LNHDA and CDR2 SQIVND were looked up in the germline V gene (reference sequence). V loses 1 base of germline sequence and J loses 5 bases, and the interval between the two ends is 12 bases. The time point tag for this specimen amounts to: baseline before first vaccination. Samples from vaccinated people were obtained from the UK trials COV001 and COV002, which included a single-blind randomized controlled phase 2/3 trial of AZD1222 (ChAdOx1 nCoV-19) in healthy adults. Trial participant PBMC samples were collected at day 0 and day 28 after the second dose for TCRbeta chain sequencing. The CDR3 regions of human TCRbeta chains were analyzed by immunosequencing. Regarding the original processing steps: TCRs in the repertoires were compared against a reference library of SARS-CoV-2-specific TCRs that had been generated with the MIRA antigen-specificity platform. Breadth was defined as the fraction of unique TCRs that were SARS-CoV-2-associated. Depth was defined as the fraction of total T cells that were SARS-CoV-2-associated. Using the MIRA data, each spike-specific TCR was mapped to the spike region that the TCR reacts to and placed in a CD4 or CD8 class. Log10-transformed breadth and depth values were compared by one-way ANOVA with Sidak's multiple comparisons tests. This immuneACCESS table, as held by TCRdb, lists in-frame sequences with V and J called but not all clones. Of the missing ones, under half trace to an unresolved V gene in checked studies; the others have no known cause. For V, J and clone size, that table is used; D and trimming come from the DNA. In this sample the table shows 150,000 to 200,000 clones, approximately 93% of which occur a single time. Together, the top ten hold roughly 1% of the sample.

Concerning this clone: Its specific antigen is unknown. No per-base quality is available; no much larger clone lies one base away.

The sequence is built from TRBV19 and TRBJ2-1; the best D guess is TRBD2, with 6 bases matching. This sample comprised peripheral blood, obtained on day 0 of AZD1222 vaccination. The TCR sequence derives from an adult in good health. The CDR3 protein is CASSIAGTGNNEQFF. The sequence in DNA is TGTGCCAGTAGTATAGCTGGGACTGGAAACAATGAGCAGTTCTTC.